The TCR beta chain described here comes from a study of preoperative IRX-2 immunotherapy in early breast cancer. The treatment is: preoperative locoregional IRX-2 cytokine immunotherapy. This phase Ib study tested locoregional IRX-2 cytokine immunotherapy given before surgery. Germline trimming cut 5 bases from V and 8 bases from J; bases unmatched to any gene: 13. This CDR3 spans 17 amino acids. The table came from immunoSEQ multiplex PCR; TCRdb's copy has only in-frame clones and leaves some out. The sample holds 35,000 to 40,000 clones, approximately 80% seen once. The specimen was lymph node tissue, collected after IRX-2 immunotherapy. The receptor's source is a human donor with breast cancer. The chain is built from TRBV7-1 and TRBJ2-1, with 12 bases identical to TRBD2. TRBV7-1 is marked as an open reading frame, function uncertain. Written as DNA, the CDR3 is TGTGCCAGCAGCCAGAGGGAGACTAGCGGGGGCGAAGATGAGCAGTTCTTC. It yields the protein CASSQRETSGGEDEQFF.